This TCR beta chain emerged from a study of T cell repertoires in cytomegalovirus infection. On the study more broadly: Indicated by public TCR beta signatures were CMV infection and matching HLA type.

MiXCR, applied by TCRdb to the reads, yields one record per CDR3 protein. The data show roughly 310,000 distinct CDR3 sequences, with 25% to 30% seen just once and roughly 20% held by the top ten. Trimming took off 4 bases at V and 0 bases at J, with 13 bases between the two ends. Germline V gene data show CDR1 as GTSNPN and CDR2 as SVGIG (reference sequence). The CDR3 extends over 14 amino acids. With regard to this clonotype: Its antigen is not identified.

The rearrangement links TRBV30 to TRBJ2-7; D unclear. This specimen consisted of cultured PBMCs, obtained from culture after CMV antigen stimulation. This TCR was recovered from a human donor in good health (CMV status not recorded). Some clones in this sample may be carry-over from other donors' samples. This CDR3 is CAWTLGTFSYEQYF. The CDR3 DNA sequence: TGTGCCTGGACCCTCGGAACGTTCTCCTACGAGCAGTACTTC.